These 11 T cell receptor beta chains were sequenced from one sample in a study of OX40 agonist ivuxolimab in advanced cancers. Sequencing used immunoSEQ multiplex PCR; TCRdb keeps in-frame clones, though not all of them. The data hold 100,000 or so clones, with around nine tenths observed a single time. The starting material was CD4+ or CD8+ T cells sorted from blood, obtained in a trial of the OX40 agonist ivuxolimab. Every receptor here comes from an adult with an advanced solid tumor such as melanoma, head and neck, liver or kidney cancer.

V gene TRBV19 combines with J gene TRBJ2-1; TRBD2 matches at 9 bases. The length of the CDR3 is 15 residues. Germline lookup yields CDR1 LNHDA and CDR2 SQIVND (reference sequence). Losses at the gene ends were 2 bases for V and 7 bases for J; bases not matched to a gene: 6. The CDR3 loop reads CASSISQRGANEQFF. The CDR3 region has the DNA TGTGCCAGTAGTATAAGCCAGCGGGGGGCGAATGAGCAGTTCTTC.

The chain's CDR3 is CASSFGAEAPPIYEQYF. The CDR3 DNA reads TGCGCCAGCAGCTTCGGAGCGGAAGCCCCCCCGATCTACGAGCAGTACTTC. This chain uses TRBV5-1 with TRBJ2-7, with D perhaps matching TRBD2 (5 bases). The germline V and J ends were trimmed by 2 bases and 3 bases, with 21 bases remaining between them. This CDR3 contains 17 residues. The V gene's germline CDR1 is SGHRS and CDR2 YFSETQ.

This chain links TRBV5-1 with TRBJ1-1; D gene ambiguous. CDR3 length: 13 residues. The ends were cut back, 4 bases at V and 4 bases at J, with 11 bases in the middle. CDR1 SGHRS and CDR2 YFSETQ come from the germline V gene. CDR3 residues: CASSHRGSTEAFF. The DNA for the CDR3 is TGCGCCAGCAGCCACCGGGGTTCCACTGAAGCTTTCTTT.

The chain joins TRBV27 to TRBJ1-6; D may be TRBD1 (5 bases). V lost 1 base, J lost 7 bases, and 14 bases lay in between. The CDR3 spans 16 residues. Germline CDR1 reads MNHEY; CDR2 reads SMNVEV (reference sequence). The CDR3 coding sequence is TGTGCCAGCAGTTTATTGGCGGCGCCAGGGAATTCACCCCTCCACTTT. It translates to CASSLLAAPGNSPLHF.

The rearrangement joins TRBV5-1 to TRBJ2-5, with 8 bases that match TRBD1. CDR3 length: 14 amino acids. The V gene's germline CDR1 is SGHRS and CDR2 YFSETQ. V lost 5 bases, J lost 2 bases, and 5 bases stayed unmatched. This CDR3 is CASSSTGVQETQYF. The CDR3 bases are TGCGCCAGCAGTTCGACAGGGGTGCAAGAGACCCAGTACTTC.

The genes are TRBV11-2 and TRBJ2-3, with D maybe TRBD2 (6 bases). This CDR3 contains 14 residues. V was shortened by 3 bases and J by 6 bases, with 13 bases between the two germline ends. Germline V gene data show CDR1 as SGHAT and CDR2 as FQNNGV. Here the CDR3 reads CASSLFSGWDTQYF. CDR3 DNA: TGTGCCAGCAGCTTGTTCAGCGGGTGGGATACGCAGTATTTT.

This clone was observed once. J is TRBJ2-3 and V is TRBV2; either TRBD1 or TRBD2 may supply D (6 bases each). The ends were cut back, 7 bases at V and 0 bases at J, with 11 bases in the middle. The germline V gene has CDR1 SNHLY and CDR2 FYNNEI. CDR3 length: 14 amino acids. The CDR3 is CASKQGLSTDTQYF. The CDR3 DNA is TGTGCCAGCAAACAGGGACTTAGCACAGATACGCAGTATTTT.

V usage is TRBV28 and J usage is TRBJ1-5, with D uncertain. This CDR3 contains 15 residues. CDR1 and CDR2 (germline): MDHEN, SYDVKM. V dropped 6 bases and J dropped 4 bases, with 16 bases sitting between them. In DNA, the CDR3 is TGTGCCAGCAGCCATGGTAGGCGGAAGAATCAGCCCCAGCATTTT. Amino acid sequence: CASSHGRRKNQPQHF.

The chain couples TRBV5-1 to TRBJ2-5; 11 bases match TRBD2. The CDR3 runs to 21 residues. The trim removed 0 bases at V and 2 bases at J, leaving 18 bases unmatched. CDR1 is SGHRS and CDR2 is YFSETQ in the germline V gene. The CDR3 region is CASSLVLRTSGRRNSQETQYF. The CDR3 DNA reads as TGCGCCAGCAGCTTGGTCCTAAGGACTAGCGGGCGCCGCAACTCTCAAGAGACCCAGTACTTC.

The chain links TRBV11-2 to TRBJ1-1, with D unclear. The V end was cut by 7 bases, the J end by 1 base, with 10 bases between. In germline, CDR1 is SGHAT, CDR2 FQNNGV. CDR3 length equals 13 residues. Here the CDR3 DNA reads TGTGCCAGCACCCTGGGCTCGAACACTGAAGCTTTCTTT. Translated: CASTLGSNTEAFF.

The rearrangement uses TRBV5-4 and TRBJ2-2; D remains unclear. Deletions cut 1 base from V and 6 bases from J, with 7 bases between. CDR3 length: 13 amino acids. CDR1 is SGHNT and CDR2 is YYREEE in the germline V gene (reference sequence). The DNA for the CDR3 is TGTGCCAGCAGCTTGATTGCGGCCGGGGAGCTGTTTTTT. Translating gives CASSLIAAGELFF.